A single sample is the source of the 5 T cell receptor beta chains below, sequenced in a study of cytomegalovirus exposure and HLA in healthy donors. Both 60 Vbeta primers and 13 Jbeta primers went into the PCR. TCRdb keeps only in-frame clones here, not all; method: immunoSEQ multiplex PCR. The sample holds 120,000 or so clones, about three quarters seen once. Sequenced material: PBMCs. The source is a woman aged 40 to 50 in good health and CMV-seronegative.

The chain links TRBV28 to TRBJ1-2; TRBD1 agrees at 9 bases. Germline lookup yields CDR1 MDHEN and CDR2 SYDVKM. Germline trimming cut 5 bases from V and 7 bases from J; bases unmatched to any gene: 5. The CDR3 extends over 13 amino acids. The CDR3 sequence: CASSAGTGTGYTF. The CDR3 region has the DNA TGTGCCAGCAGTGCCGGGACAGGGACTGGCTACACCTTC.

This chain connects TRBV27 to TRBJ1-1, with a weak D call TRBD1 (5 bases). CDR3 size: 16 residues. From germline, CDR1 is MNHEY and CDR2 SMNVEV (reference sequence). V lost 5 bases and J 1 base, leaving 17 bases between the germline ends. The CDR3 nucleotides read TGTGCCAGCAGTCCTCTTGGGGGGGAGGGGAACACTGAAGCTTTCTTT. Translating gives CASSPLGGEGNTEAFF.

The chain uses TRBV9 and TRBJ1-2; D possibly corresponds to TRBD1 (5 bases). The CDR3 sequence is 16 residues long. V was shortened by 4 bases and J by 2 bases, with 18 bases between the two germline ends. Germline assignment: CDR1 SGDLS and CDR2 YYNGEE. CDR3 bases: TGTGCCAGCAGCCCGGGCCGGCTAGGGGCGAACTATGGCTACACCTTC. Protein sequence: CASSPGRLGANYGYTF.

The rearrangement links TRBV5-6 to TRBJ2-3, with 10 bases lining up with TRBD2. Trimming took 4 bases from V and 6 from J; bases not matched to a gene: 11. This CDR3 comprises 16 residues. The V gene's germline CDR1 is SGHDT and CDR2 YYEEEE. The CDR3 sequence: CASSLLAGAGGDTQYF. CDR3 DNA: TGTGCCAGCAGCCTTCTAGCGGGAGCGGGGGGGGATACGCAGTATTTT. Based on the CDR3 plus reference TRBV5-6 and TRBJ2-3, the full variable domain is DAGVTQSPTHLIKTRGQQVTLRCSPKSGHDTVSWYQQALGQGPQFIFQYYEEEERQRGNFPDRFSGHQFPNYSSELNVNALLLGDSALYLCASSLLAGAGGDTQYFGPGTRLTVL.

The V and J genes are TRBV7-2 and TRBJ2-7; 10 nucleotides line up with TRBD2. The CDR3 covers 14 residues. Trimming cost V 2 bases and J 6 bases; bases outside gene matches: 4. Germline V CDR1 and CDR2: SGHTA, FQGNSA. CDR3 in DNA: TGTGCCAGCAGCTTACTAGCGGGAGAACTCGAGCAGTACTTC. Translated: CASSLLAGELEQYF.